This T cell receptor beta chain was captured by sequencing in a study of cytomegalovirus exposure and HLA in healthy donors. The donors belonged to the approximately 120-subject validation cohort, separate from the 666-subject first cohort. The table came from immunoSEQ multiplex PCR; TCRdb's copy has only in-frame clones and leaves some out. The sample comprises 55,000 to 70,000 clones, 85% to 95% of which are singletons, and about 5.4% rests with the top ten. The CDR3 is 14 residues long. Trimming stripped 2 bases from V and 3 bases from J, with 11 bases between. Germline V lookup: CDR1 SGHVS, CDR2 FNYEAQ.

Material: PBMCs. This chain links TRBV7-6 with TRBJ2-7; D may be TRBD1 (5 bases). The receptor was isolated from a man aged 18 to 30 in good health and CMV-seropositive. The CDR3 loop reads CASSLNSGYYEQYF. CDR3 nucleotide sequence: TGTGCCAGCAGCTTAAATTCAGGGTACTACGAGCAGTACTTC.